This T cell receptor (beta chain) was sequenced in a study of T cells in Graves' hyperthyroidism and ophthalmopathy. Amplification yielded TCR beta CDR3 regions, with RNA transcripts as the source. A first-round RT-PCR of the TCR CDR3 used the HTBI primer set. TCRdb fed the multiplex PCR reads into MiXCR, producing one record per CDR3 protein. The sample consists of approximately 640,000 distinct CDR3 sequences, about 45% of them appearing once. The CDR3 has 13 amino acids. CDR1 LNHDA and CDR2 SQIVND come from the germline V gene (reference sequence). The V end was cut by 3 bases, the J end by 10 bases, with 15 bases between. The table lists this clonotype with many counts.

The sample was peripheral blood or thyroid tissue (not recorded which). The chain is built from TRBV19 and TRBJ1-1; D possibly corresponds to TRBD1 (6 bases). The clonotype comes from an adult man with Graves' disease, either hyperthyroidism or ophthalmopathy (not recorded which). The CDR3 here is CASSMDRAKLAFF. Here the CDR3 DNA reads TGTGCCAGTAGTATGGACAGAGCGAAGTTAGCTTTCTTT.